This T cell receptor beta chain was sequenced in a study of blood T cells in healthy people across ages. Germline V gene lookup returns CDR1 MNHEY and CDR2 SVGEGT. V was shortened by 7 bases and J by 2 bases, with 5 bases between the two germline ends. The CDR3 has 11 residues. Next came a second PCR, run for about 7 to 12 cycles, which used a sample-barcoded 5' primer along with a J-beta primer mix. TCRdb passed the 5' RACE reads through MiXCR, listing each CDR3 protein once. The sample includes 1.8 million or so distinct CDR3 sequences, roughly two fifths of them seen just once. As regards this clonotype: Its antigen is as yet unknown.

General observations from the study: TCR beta diversity, measured per million T cells, fell in a roughly linear way with age.

Total RNA was extracted at no less than 6 micrograms per sample. The V and J genes are TRBV6-2 or TRBV6-3 and TRBJ1-1; D call uncertain. The TCR originated in a human donor in good health. The sequencing sample was made of blood. The CDR3 sequence is CASIKNTEAFF. CDR3 in DNA: TGTGCCAGCATTAAAAACACTGAAGCTTTCTTT.